Given below is one T cell receptor beta chain in context. Seattle researchers signed up patients amid active infection and tracked them longitudinally. This sample is part of a study of blood T cell repertoires in COVID-19. On the study more broadly: Spain, Italy and the United States supplied samples that represented acute and convalescent COVID-19.

Original processing notes: Cell counts per sample came from amplifying reference gene primers. Generated by immunoSEQ multiplex PCR, the TCRdb table keeps only in-frame clones and is missing some. D and trimming come from the DNA, and the V and J calls and clone size come from that table. The table records around 250,000 clones, around 87% of them present only once. The CDR3 totals 15 residues. CDR1 and CDR2 (germline): SGHKS, YYEKEE (reference sequence). V gave up 3 bases and J gave up 9 bases; unmatched junction bases: 9. This sequence was found in a woman aged 60-70 years with COVID-19, enrolled during active disease. The sample was peripheral blood. V is TRBV5-5 and J is TRBJ2-1, with 10 bases fitting TRBD2. In nucleotides, the CDR3 is TGTGCCAGCAGCTCGACCGGGACTAGCGATGGTGAGCAGTTCTTC. As protein: CASSSTGTSDGEQFF.